This T cell receptor (beta chain) was identified in a study of cytotoxic CD8 clonotypes in ibrutinib-treated CLL. V lost 6 bases and J lost 5, with 11 bases in between. The CDR3 loop spans 13 amino acids. Germline CDR1 LNHDA, CDR2 SQIVND (reference sequence). TCRdb's copy holds only in-frame clones and misses some; the assay was immunoSEQ multiplex PCR. In the table there are more than 200,000 clones, more than 65% of which are singletons. This specimen was PBMCs, taken after 12 months of ibrutinib treatment. The V gene is TRBV19, the J gene TRBJ1-5; D may be TRBD1 (6 bases). The clonotype was recovered from a human donor with chronic lymphocytic leukemia. CDR3 in amino acids: CASSSRGDQPQHF. Written as DNA, the CDR3 is TGTGCCAGTAGCTCGAGGGGGGATCAGCCCCAGCATTTT.